These T cell receptor beta chains were read from a single sample in a study of blood T cell repertoires in COVID-19. Generated by immunoSEQ multiplex PCR, the TCRdb table keeps only in-frame clones and is missing some. The sample includes some 180,000 clones, approximately 84% of them seen just once. The sequenced material came from peripheral blood. These receptors were taken from a man aged 70 or older with active or convalescent COVID-19. Both conserved end residues are part of each CDR3. Each record gives: J gene, V gene, clone size, D gene, CDR3 protein, CDR3 DNA. D genes are given only for firm matches. Some rows have no size entry. The others give once, few or many, or a class for an expanded clone.

TRBJ2-7 TRBV7-2 - TRBD1 CASSLDGTVSYEQYF TGTGCCAGCAGCTTAGACGGGACAGTCTCCTACGAGCAGTACTTC
TRBJ2-5 TRBV28 - - CASSLWRGETQYF TGTGCCAGCAGTTTATGGAGGGGGGAGACCCAGTACTTC
TRBJ1-2 TRBV19 - - CASTNREKHGYTF TGTGCCAGTACCAACAGGGAAAAGCACGGCTACACCTTC
TRBJ2-1 TRBV7-3 few TRBD1 CASSLNHGTGPYNEQFF TGTGCCAGCAGCTTAAATCACGGGACAGGACCTTACAATGAGCAGTTCTTC
TRBJ1-5 TRBV5-1 - - CASSEQGSSNQPQHF TGCGCCAGCAGCGAACAGGGAAGTAGCAATCAGCCCCAGCATTTT
TRBJ1-2 TRBV5-1 - - CASSLGQSNYGYTF TGCGCCAGCAGCTTAGGACAGTCTAACTATGGCTACACCTTC
TRBJ1-6 TRBV6-5 - TRBD1 CASSRDRDNSPLHF TGTGCCAGCAGCCGTGACAGGGATAATTCACCCCTCCACTTT
TRBJ1-1 TRBV28 - TRBD1 CASTTGVSNGAFF TGTGCCAGCACGACAGGGGTCTCTAACGGGGCTTTCTTT
TRBJ1-3 TRBV25-1 - TRBD1 CASCRTGAGNTIYF TGTGCCAGCTGCAGGACAGGGGCTGGAAACACCATATATTTT
TRBJ2-7 TRBV18 - TRBD1 CASSPAGQGVDEQYF TGTGCCAGCTCACCGGCAGGACAGGGAGTAGACGAGCAGTACTTC
TRBJ1-5 TRBV19 - - CASTTPGGGNQPQHF TGTGCCAGTACCACCCCCGGGGGGGGCAATCAGCCCCAGCATTTT
TRBJ1-2 TRBV7-2 once TRBD1 CASSLAGQAVSGGYTF TGTGCCAGCAGCTTAGCCGGACAGGCGGTTTCGGGGGGCTACACCTTC
TRBJ2-3 TRBV7-9 - - CASSIRGDTQYF TGTGCCAGCAGCATCAGGGGAGATACGCAGTATTTT
TRBJ1-1 TRBV7-2 - TRBD1 CASSFDRGRTEAFF TGTGCCAGCAGCTTCGACAGGGGGCGAACTGAAGCTTTCTTT
TRBJ2-7 TRBV29-1 few - CSVEPAGDTYEQYF TGCAGCGTTGAACCGGCGGGTGATACCTACGAGCAGTACTTC
TRBJ2-2 TRBV2 once - CANSEGSHTGELFF TGTGCCAACTCGGAGGGGAGTCACACCGGGGAGCTGTTTTTT
TRBJ1-4 TRBV18 - - CASSPLRTTGEKLFF TGTGCCAGCTCACCATTACGGACCACAGGTGAAAAACTGTTTTTT
TRBJ2-3 TRBV19 - TRBD2 CASSIGPRTSARADTQYF TGTGCCAGTAGTATCGGGCCGAGGACTAGCGCGAGGGCAGATACGCAGTATTTT
TRBJ2-7 TRBV15 - - CATSRANLDEQYF TGTGCCACCAGCAGAGCTAACCTGGACGAGCAGTACTTC
TRBJ2-7 TRBV5-1 - - CASSLDPTNYEQYF TGCGCCAGCAGCTTGGATCCAACTAACTACGAGCAGTACTTC
TRBJ1-1 TRBV15 - TRBD1 CATVGTGDWESEAFF TGTGCCACAGTCGGGACAGGGGATTGGGAGAGTGAAGCTTTCTTT
TRBJ1-1 TRBV6-6 - - CASSLGGGTEAFF TGTGCCAGCAGCTTGGGGGGGGGAACTGAAGCTTTCTTT
TRBJ2-7 TRBV29-1 - - CSVEKRELGTYEQYF TGCAGCGTTGAAAAAAGGGAGCTTGGTACCTACGAGCAGTACTTC
TRBJ2-1 TRBV28 - TRBD2 CASSFLAGSYNEQFF TGTGCCAGCAGTTTTCTAGCGGGCTCCTACAATGAGCAGTTCTTC
TRBJ2-5 TRBV7-2 - TRBD2 CASSLEGLSLETQYF TGTGCCAGCAGCTTAGAGGGACTAAGTCTGGAGACCCAGTACTTC
TRBJ1-1 TRBV7-2 - - CASSFPRGGRSMNTEAFF TGTGCCAGCAGCTTCCCTAGGGGGGGCCGAAGTATGAACACTGAAGCTTTCTTT
TRBJ2-3 TRBV7-9 - - CASSQGGAEDTQYF TGTGCCAGCAGCCAGGGGGGAGCTGAAGATACGCAGTATTTT
TRBJ2-7 TRBV7-2 - TRBD1 CASRRSGTGETYEQYF TGTGCCAGCAGGCGATCCGGGACAGGGGAGACCTACGAGCAGTACTTC
TRBJ2-2 TRBV27 - TRBD2 CASSLHLRGGSTGELFF TGTGCCAGCAGTCTCCACCTCCGGGGGGGTTCCACCGGGGAGCTGTTTTTT
TRBJ2-1 TRBV3-1/TRBV3-2 - - CASSQEGTPYNEQFF TGTGCCAGCAGCCAAGAAGGGACTCCCTACAATGAGCAGTTCTTC
TRBJ2-7 TRBV12-3/TRBV12-4 - TRBD2 CASSFRGDEQYF TGTGCCAGCAGTTTTCGGGGGGACGAGCAGTACTTC
TRBJ2-7 TRBV18 - TRBD1 CASSPGTGGIDEQYF TGTGCCAGCTCACCCGGGACAGGGGGCATCGACGAGCAGTACTTC
TRBJ2-1 TRBV5-1 once - CASSFNNEQFF TGCGCCAGCAGCTTCAACAATGAGCAGTTCTTC
TRBJ1-2 TRBV10-3 - - CAISEGPTMPNYGYTF TGTGCCATCAGTGAGGGGCCCACGATGCCTAACTATGGCTACACCTTC
TRBJ1-2 TRBV28 - TRBD1 CASSLGQGGWGYTF TGTGCCAGCAGTTTAGGGCAGGGGGGTTGGGGCTACACCTTC
TRBJ1-2 TRBV12-3/TRBV12-4 - - CASSLWSYGYTF TGTGCCAGCAGTTTGTGGAGCTATGGCTACACCTTC
TRBJ1-5 TRBV7-2 - TRBD1 CASSGQGAGQPQHF TGTGCCAGCAGCGGGCAGGGGGCCGGGCAGCCCCAGCATTTT
TRBJ1-5 TRBV4-3 few - CASSQDWTGNQPQHF TGCGCCAGCAGCCAAGATTGGACAGGCAATCAGCCCCAGCATTTT
TRBJ2-7 TRBV6-5 - - CASSYFSGPTYEQYF TGTGCCAGCAGTTACTTCTCAGGGCCCACCTACGAGCAGTACTTC
TRBJ2-5 TRBV6-5 - - CASSYGAGTRETQYF TGTGCCAGCAGTTACGGCGCGGGTACCAGGGAGACCCAGTACTTC
TRBJ1-2 TRBV5-1 - TRBD1 CASSRRPETGGYGYTF TGCGCCAGCAGCCGGAGACCCGAGACAGGGGGCTATGGCTACACCTTC
TRBJ2-7 TRBV9 - TRBD2 CASSVGTSASAVGYEQYF TGTGCCAGCAGCGTAGGAACTAGCGCCAGTGCGGTGGGCTACGAGCAGTACTTC
TRBJ2-3 TRBV28 - - CASSLLQTGLWYF TGTGCCAGCAGTTTACTACAGACAGGTCTTTGGTATTTT
TRBJ2-1 TRBV18 - - CASSPSTGFEDEQFF TGTGCCAGCTCACCCTCGACAGGCTTTGAGGATGAGCAGTTCTTC
TRBJ2-1 TRBV24-1 - TRBD2 CATSGTSGGPSSYNEQFF TGTGCCACCAGTGGGACTAGCGGGGGCCCCAGCTCCTACAATGAGCAGTTCTTC
TRBJ2-1 TRBV19 - TRBD2 CASNLLAGGVGEQFF TGTGCCAGTAACTTACTAGCGGGGGGAGTGGGTGAGCAGTTCTTC
TRBJ1-5 TRBV28 - - CASRRTGGYQPQHF TGTGCCAGCAGGCGGACGGGGGGGTATCAGCCCCAGCATTTT
TRBJ1-1 TRBV11-2 - TRBD1 CASSRTGNIRSRAFF TGTGCCAGCAGCCGGACAGGGAATATCCGCTCCAGAGCTTTCTTT
TRBJ1-3 TRBV9 - - CASSVATEQGLGHTIYF TGTGCCAGCAGCGTCGCCACGGAACAGGGATTAGGCCACACCATATATTTT
TRBJ1-1 TRBV7-2 - TRBD1 CASSPNTGAGTEAFF TGTGCCAGCAGCCCCAATACAGGGGCAGGGACTGAAGCTTTCTTT
TRBJ2-1 TRBV5-1 - TRBD2 CASSPRSSGRSYNEQFF TGCGCCAGCAGTCCCCGTTCTAGCGGGAGATCCTACAATGAGCAGTTCTTC
TRBJ2-2 TRBV27 - TRBD2 CASSLWGTSGLTGELFF TGTGCCAGCAGTTTATGGGGGACTAGCGGCCTCACCGGGGAGCTGTTTTTT
TRBJ1-2 TRBV5-5 - TRBD1 CASSLGTGHYGYTF TGTGCCAGCAGCCTCGGGACAGGGCATTATGGCTACACCTTC
TRBJ1-3 TRBV18 - - CASSPLGDSGNTIYF TGTGCCAGCTCACCGCTCGGGGACTCTGGAAACACCATATATTTT
TRBJ1-1 TRBV21-1 - - CASSPGWTEAFF TGTGCCAGCAGCCCCGGGTGGACTGAAGCTTTCTTT